The 21 T cell receptor beta chains in this list originate from one sample, sequenced in a study of beta chain features in type 1 diabetes. Study findings and constraints: Moderate yet significant TCRB CDR3 shortening was seen in Type 1 diabetes patients in all four CD4+ subsets.

Which antigens these TCRs recognize remains unknown. Isolated RNA was reverse transcribed in full, so expressed TCRB transcripts were sequenced. Method: immunoSEQ multiplex PCR; TCRdb's copy keeps in-frame clones and lacks some. The sample consists of fewer than 200,000 clones, about 9.4% of them appearing once. The material sequenced was central memory CD4+ T cells from blood. Receptors were obtained from a man between 25 and 39 years old with type 1 diabetes.

This chain connects TRBV5-4 to TRBJ2-1; D unclear. Germline CDR1 reads SGHNT; CDR2 reads YYREEE (reference sequence). Trimming took 2 bases from V and 7 from J, leaving 10 bases between them. The CDR3 sequence is 13 residues long. CDR3 loop: CASSFDSGNEQFF. CDR3 DNA: TGTGCCAGCAGCTTCGATTCAGGTAATGAGCAGTTCTTC.

This clone was picked up many times. The chain carries TRBV28 and TRBJ2-2, with D perhaps TRBD1 (5 bases). The V end was cut by 4 bases, the J end by 6 bases, with 9 bases between. CDR1 is MDHEN and CDR2 is SYDVKM in the germline V gene. This CDR3 contains 13 residues. The CDR3 loop reads CASSSRVAGELFF. In DNA, the CDR3 is TGTGCCAGCAGTTCCAGGGTAGCCGGGGAGCTGTTTTTT. The variable domain in full, with the rest retrieved from reference TRBV28 and TRBJ2-2, is DVKVTQSSRYLVKRTGEKVFLECVQDMDHENMFWYRQDPGLGLRLIYFSYDVKMKEKGDIPEGYSVSREKKERFSLILESASTNQTSMYLCASSSRVAGELFFGEGSRLTVL.

This clone has a handful of counts. The chain combines TRBV10-3 with TRBJ2-3, with unresolved D. V gave up 10 bases and J gave up 0 bases, with 8 bases separating them. Per germline, CDR1 ENHRY and CDR2 SYGVKD. This CDR3 is built from 12 residues. The CDR3 spells CATRSSTDTQYF. CDR3 in DNA: TGTGCCACCAGGAGTAGCACAGATACGCAGTATTTT.

This clone was detected a few times. The same CDR3 also results from other DNA sequences found in this sample. The chain uses TRBV7-2 and TRBJ1-2, with 8 bases fitting TRBD1. Trimming at V came to 4 bases and at J to 4 bases, leaving 2 bases not matched to a gene. The CDR3 is made up of 13 amino acids. Germline-derived CDR1 and CDR2 are SGHTA and FQGNSA. CDR3 nucleotides: TGTGCCAGCAGCTCAGGACAGGGCTATGGCTACACCTTC. This translates into CASSSGQGYGYTF.

The rearrangement uses TRBV18 and TRBJ2-5; the match to TRBD1 covers 7 bases. The CDR3 has 13 residues. Germline lookup yields CDR1 KGHSH and CDR2 LQKENI. V dropped 6 bases and J dropped 4; count of bases not matched to a gene: 5. In nucleotides, the CDR3 is TGTGCCAGCTCCCGGGGACAGCTAGAGACCCAGTACTTC. It codes for CASSRGQLETQYF.

This clone was counted a few times. This sample includes further DNA sequences coding for the same CDR3. The genes are TRBV18 and TRBJ2-7, with D tentatively TRBD1 (7 bases). The CDR3 extends over 15 amino acids. Trimming pared 3 bases from V and 0 bases from J, leaving 12 bases between. From germline, CDR1 is KGHSH and CDR2 LQKENI. The CDR3, as DNA: TGTGCCAGCTCACCGCGGGACAGCTTCTCCTACGAGCAGTACTTC. The encoded protein is CASSPRDSFSYEQYF.

This clone appeared a few times. The chain uses TRBV29-1 and TRBJ2-6, with D tentatively TRBD2 (5 bases). The CDR3 covers 14 residues. With 4 bases removed from V and 0 bases from J, the gap between germline ends came to 7 bases. The germline CDR1 and CDR2 sequences are SQVTM and ANQGSEA. The DNA of the CDR3 is TGCAGCGTTGTCGCGGGCTCTGGGGCCAACGTCCTGACTTTC. It yields the protein CSVVAGSGANVLTF.

The table lists this clone with a few counts. The chain combines TRBV6-6 with TRBJ2-7; D may be TRBD1 (5 bases). V was cut by 3 bases and J by 8 bases, with 11 bases left in between. Germline V gene lookup returns CDR1 MNHNY and CDR2 SVGAGI (reference sequence). CDR3 length: 12 residues. The CDR3 protein is CASSYAQGQQYF. CDR3 coding DNA: TGTGCCAGCAGTTATGCCCAGGGTCAGCAGTACTTC.

This clone showed up just a few times. The CDR3 sequence is CASSVQGAGDTEAFF. The CDR3 DNA is TGCGCCAGCAGCGTACAGGGGGCGGGGGACACTGAAGCTTTCTTT. This chain uses TRBV5-1 with TRBJ1-1; 9 bases line up with TRBD1. Germline V lookup: CDR1 SGHRS, CDR2 YFSETQ. The CDR3 is made up of 15 amino acids. V shed 4 bases, J shed 3 bases, and the junction held 7 bases outside the gene matches.

The chain links TRBV5-4 to TRBJ1-5; 8 bases fit TRBD1. Trimming took 4 bases from V and 0 from J; bases not matched to a gene: 15. Germline CDR1 and CDR2: SGHNT and YYREEE (reference sequence). The CDR3 runs to 19 residues. CDR3 loop: CASSPKPRGQINSNQPQHF. CDR3 DNA: TGTGCCAGCAGCCCGAAACCCAGGGGGCAGATAAATAGCAATCAGCCCCAGCATTTT.

The chain employs TRBV28 and TRBJ1-5; D possibly corresponds to TRBD1 (5 bases). The CDR3 has 14 amino acids. CDR1 and CDR2 from the germline V gene are MDHEN and SYDVKM. The V gene lost 5 bases and the J gene lost 4 bases, with 12 bases spanning the gap. CDR3 loop: CASSPSGGNQPQHF. In DNA form, the CDR3 reads TGTGCCAGCAGTCCCTCCGGGGGGAATCAGCCCCAGCATTTT.

CDR3 nucleotides: TGCGCCAGCAGCTTGGCCCCAGCGGGAGGCTACGAGCAGTACTTC. Translated, it gives CASSLAPAGGYEQYF. The rearrangement joins TRBV5-1 to TRBJ2-7, with TRBD2 matching 9 bases. V dropped 0 bases and J dropped 3; count of bases not matched to a gene: 4. Germline CDR1 and CDR2: SGHRS and YFSETQ. The CDR3 extends over 15 amino acids.

Only a few counts were recorded for this clone. V is TRBV30 and J is TRBJ1-4, with 7 positions matching TRBD1. Per germline, CDR1 GTSNPN and CDR2 SVGIG (reference sequence). V lost 4 bases and J lost 7; bases outside the gene matches: 3. The CDR3 has 12 residues. The DNA of the CDR3 is TGTGCCTGGACCCAGGGGGGTGAAAAACTGTTTTTT. This sequence encodes CAWTQGGEKLFF.

The chain is built from TRBV5-4 and TRBJ2-1, with D perhaps TRBD1 (6 bases). CDR1 is SGHNT, CDR2 YYREEE, per germline (reference sequence). The germline V and J ends were trimmed by 0 bases and 4 bases, with 8 bases remaining between them. CDR3 length: 14 amino acids. In nucleotides, the CDR3 is TGTGCCAGCAGCTTGGCAGGGGATTACAATGAGCAGTTCTTC. Protein sequence: CASSLAGDYNEQFF. Full variable domain (rest looked up from reference TRBV5-4 and TRBJ2-1): ETGVTQSPTHLIKTRGQQVTLRCSSQSGHNTVSWYQQALGQGPQFIFQYYREEENGRGNFPPRFSGLQFPNYSSELNVNALELDDSALYLCASSLAGDYNEQFFGPGTRLTVL.

This clone was picked up a small number of times. The chain links TRBV11-1 to TRBJ1-2; D possibly corresponds to TRBD1 (5 bases). Germline values: CDR1 SGHAT, CDR2 FQDESV (reference sequence). Trimming took 5 bases from V and 8 from J, leaving 15 bases between them. CDR3 length: 13 residues. The CDR3 DNA reads TGTGCCAGCAGCCCCCCGGAGGGGACGGGCTACACCTTC. Residues: CASSPPEGTGYTF.

The sample holds a few counts of this clone. V and J are TRBV15 and TRBJ2-3; 9 bases match TRBD2. The CDR3 totals 16 residues. After removal of 4 bases from V and 0 bases from J, the junction contained 5 bases not matched to a gene. Looked up from germline, CDR1 is LNHNV and CDR2 is YYDKDF (reference sequence). DNA of the CDR3: TGTGCCACCAGCATTCGACTAGCGGCTAGCACAGATACGCAGTATTTT. This encodes CATSIRLAASTDTQYF.

This clone has only a few counts. The J gene is TRBJ1-1, the V gene TRBV7-9; D is possibly TRBD1 (5 bases). V lost 5 bases, J lost 0 bases, and 13 bases lay in between. Germline V gene data show CDR1 as SEHNR and CDR2 as FQNEAQ (reference sequence). CDR3 length: 15 residues. CDR3 protein: CASSPTQTVNTEAFF. CDR3 nucleotide sequence: TGTGCCAGCAGCCCTACACAGACAGTGAACACTGAAGCTTTCTTT. The full variable domain, in which reference TRBV7-9 and TRBJ1-1 provide the parts outside the CDR3, is DTGVSQNPRHKITKRGQNVTFRCDPISEHNRLYWYRQTLGQGPEFLTYFQNEAQLEKSRLLSDRFSAERPKGSFSTLEIQRTEQGDSAMYLCASSPTQTVNTEAFFGQGTRLTVV.

The V call is TRBV2, the J call TRBJ2-3; 8 positions agree with TRBD1. Per the germline V gene, CDR1 is SNHLY and CDR2 is FYNNEI. With 3 bases clipped from V and 10 bases from J, the junction kept 12 bases outside the gene matches. The CDR3 extends over 15 amino acids. The CDR3 bases are TGTGCCAGCAGTGACCAGGGACAGGATGGTGTTGCGCAGTATTTT. Translating it yields CASSDQGQDGVAQYF.

This clone showed up just once. The chain links TRBV30 to TRBJ1-3, with unresolved D. Per the germline V gene, CDR1 is GTSNPN and CDR2 is SVGIG (reference sequence). The CDR3 length is 15 residues. Trimming took 3 bases from V and 4 from J, leaving 16 bases between them. CDR3 region: CAWSPGRSLGNTIYF. In DNA form, the CDR3 reads TGTGCCTGGAGCCCCGGGAGGTCTTTGGGAAACACCATATATTTT. Variable domain in full (rest from reference TRBV30 and TRBJ1-3): SQTIHQWPATLVQPVGSPLSLECTVEGTSNPNLYWYRQAAGRGLQLLFYSVGIGQISSEVPQNLSASRPQDRQFILSSKKLLLSDSGFYLCAWSPGRSLGNTIYFGEGSWLTVV.

This clone was counted only a few times. The gene calls are TRBV11-2 and TRBJ2-7; D gene unclear. This CDR3 is built from 14 residues. CDR1 is SGHAT and CDR2 is FQNNGV in the germline V gene. Trimming shortened V by 4 bases and J by 0 bases, and 10 bases separated the two germline ends. CDR3 in amino acids: CASSSGFSSYEQYF. The CDR3 region has the DNA TGTGCCAGCAGCTCCGGGTTCAGCTCCTACGAGCAGTACTTC.

This clone was observed a handful of times. The rearrangement uses TRBV28 and TRBJ2-1; no firm D call. V was clipped by 1 base and J by 7 bases, with 17 bases between them. The CDR3 runs to 16 residues. The V gene's germline CDR1 is MDHEN and CDR2 SYDVKM. DNA of the CDR3: TGTGCCAGCAGTTTATTAAGCCTCCAGGCAGCAAATGAGCAGTTCTTC. Its translation is CASSLLSLQAANEQFF.